The clone carrying this T cell receptor beta chain was detected only a few times. Its antigen is still unknown. MiXCR, run by TCRdb on the 5' RACE reads, gives a single entry per CDR3 protein. The sample carries around 240,000 distinct CDR3 sequences, approximately 7% recorded once. The sample is drawn from a study of identical twins. Study-wide results and caveats: Cross-sectional statistical analysis, not tracking of the same donors, underpinned the conclusions. Zero-insertion results could be subject to partial confounding by invariant MAIT and iNKT cells.

The CDR3 totals 17 residues. CDR1 and CDR2 from the germline V gene are SNHLY and FYNNEI. J was trimmed by 5 bases and V by 0 bases; bases with no gene match: 9. Donors were all healthy Caucasians. These data were likewise used in another study, on yellow fever vaccine responses in identical twins.

Sample: memory (CD45RO+) T cells sorted from blood. The chain joins TRBV2 to TRBJ2-5, with 10 bases identical to TRBD2. The receptor's source is a young woman in good health. The CDR3 DNA sequence: TGTGCCAGCAGTGAAGCGCGTCAGAGGACTAGCGGCGAGACCCAGTACTTC. Protein product: CASSEARQRTSGETQYF.